This record concerns one T cell receptor (beta chain) sequence. The target antigen is unknown. The germline V gene encodes CDR1 SQVTM and CDR2 ANQGSEA. The CDR3 covers 14 residues. V lost 5 bases to trimming and J lost 4 bases; unmatched junction nucleotides: 10. TCRdb reprocessed the PCR reads via MiXCR and lists one record per CDR3 protein. Among more than 450,000 distinct CDR3 sequences listed, around 25% were seen once. These data are taken from a study of molecular identifiers for immune sequencing clone quantification. Study-level findings and limits: Barcode collisions between identical TCR molecules could shrink estimates of highly expanded clone sizes.

This chain links TRBV29-1 with TRBJ1-2; 7 bases align to TRBD1. This receptor was taken from a human donor in good health. Some libraries in this study had Jurkat cell RNA spiked in. The sample comprised naive CD8+ T cells from blood, with Jurkat cell RNA spiked in. Subset in this sample: FACS-sorted CD8+CD4-CCR7+CD45RA+ naive T cells. CDR3 protein: CSVYPRDSFYGYTF. The CDR3, as DNA: TGCAGCGTTTACCCCCGGGACAGCTTCTATGGCTACACCTTC.